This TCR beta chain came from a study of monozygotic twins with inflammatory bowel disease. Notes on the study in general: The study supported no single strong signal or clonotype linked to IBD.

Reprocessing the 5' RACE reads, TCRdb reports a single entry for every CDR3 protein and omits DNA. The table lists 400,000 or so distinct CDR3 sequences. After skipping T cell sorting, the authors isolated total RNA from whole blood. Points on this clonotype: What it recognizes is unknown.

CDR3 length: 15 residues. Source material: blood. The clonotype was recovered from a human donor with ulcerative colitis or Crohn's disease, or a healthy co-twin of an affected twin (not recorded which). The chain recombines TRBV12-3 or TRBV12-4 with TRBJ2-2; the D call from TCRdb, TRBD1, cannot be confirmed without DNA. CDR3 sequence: CASRLTGVNTGELFF.